These 22 T cell receptor beta chains came from one sample sequenced in a study of cytomegalovirus exposure and HLA in healthy donors. Assay: immunoSEQ multiplex PCR; the TCRdb copy retains only in-frame clones and omits some. The repertoire holds under 200,000 clones, 80% to 90% seen once, with 5% to 7% in the top ten. Material for sequencing was PBMCs. Receptors originate from a woman aged 30 to 39 in good health and CMV-seronegative.

The V gene is TRBV14, the J gene TRBJ2-7, with 11 bases lining up with TRBD2. CDR3 length: 16 residues. Germline V gives CDR1 SGHDN, CDR2 FVKESK. Trimming at V came to 2 bases and at J to 1 base, leaving 4 bases not matched to a gene. The CDR3 spells CASSQHGTSGSYEQYF. The CDR3 DNA reads as TGTGCCAGCAGCCAACACGGGACTAGCGGATCCTACGAGCAGTACTTC.

The chain is built from TRBV14 and TRBJ1-2; D remains ambiguous. This CDR3 has 16 amino acids. The V gene lost 1 base and the J gene lost 0 bases, with 12 bases spanning the gap. CDR1 is SGHDN and CDR2 is FVKESK in the germline V gene. In DNA, the CDR3 is TGTGCCAGCAGCCAAGTTATTCACAGTACTAACTATGGCTACACCTTC. Its protein is CASSQVIHSTNYGYTF.

The chain recombines TRBV7-3 with TRBJ1-6, with TRBD1 identical over 7 bases. Germline V CDR1 and CDR2: SGHTA, FQGTGA. V shed 5 bases, J shed 6 bases, and the junction held 4 bases outside the gene matches. The CDR3 contains 14 residues. The CDR3 sequence: CASSTGTVNSPLHF. The CDR3 DNA is TGTGCCAGCAGCACCGGGACAGTTAATTCACCCCTCCACTTT.

This clone was counted once. This chain joins TRBV7-9 and TRBJ2-3; weak D call: TRBD2 (6 bases). Germline V gene sequence: CDR1 SEHNR, CDR2 FQNEAQ (reference sequence). This CDR3 spans 16 amino acids. V was trimmed by 2 bases and J by 2 bases, leaving 14 bases between them. CDR3 coding DNA: TGTGCCAGCAGCTTACGCCCGGGACTTGACACAGATACGCAGTATTTT. As protein: CASSLRPGLDTDTQYF.

The chain links TRBV23-1 to TRBJ2-1; D unclear. TRBV23-1 is designated an ORF whose function remains uncertain. The CDR3 is 22 amino acids. The ends were cut back, 0 bases at V and 8 bases at J, with 35 bases in the middle. CDR3 residues: CASSQSGKGDPAILGISHEQFF. The CDR3 region has the DNA TGCGCCAGCAGTCAATCGGGAAAGGGCGACCCGGCCATTTTAGGTATTTCGCATGAGCAGTTCTTC.

The chain joins TRBV18 to TRBJ2-5; D might be TRBD1 or TRBD2, each matching 5 bases. The CDR3 consists of 15 residues. Looked up from germline, CDR1 is KGHSH and CDR2 is LQKENI. V was clipped by 3 bases and J by 5 bases, with 16 bases between them. DNA of the CDR3: TGTGCCAGCTCACCGGAGTGGGACCGAGGGGAGACCCAGTACTTC. As protein: CASSPEWDRGETQYF.

The chain couples TRBV20-1 to TRBJ2-3; D may be TRBD1 or TRBD2 (5 bases each). Germline values: CDR1 DFQATT, CDR2 SNEGSKA (reference sequence). Trimming removed 5 bases from V and 7 bases from J, with 10 bases in between. The CDR3 consists of 11 residues. The DNA for the CDR3 is TGCAGTGCTGGAAGGGGACATACGCAGTATTTT. It specifies CSAGRGHTQYF.

This clone was counted only a few times. The J gene is TRBJ2-1, the V gene TRBV7-9; weak D call: TRBD1 (5 bases). V was trimmed by 4 bases and J by 3 bases, leaving 10 bases between them. Germline loops: CDR1 SEHNR, CDR2 FQNEAQ (reference sequence). The CDR3 covers 14 residues. CDR3 nucleotides: TGTGCCAGCAGCTCATCGCAGGGCTACAATGAGCAGTTCTTC. Translating gives CASSSSQGYNEQFF.

CDR3 bases: TGCGCCAGCAGCCAAGAGGCGGGGGAGACCCAGTACTTC. This codes for CASSQEAGETQYF. V usage is TRBV4-3 and J usage is TRBJ2-5; a weak D match, TRBD2 (6 bases). Germline CDR1 LGHNA, CDR2 YSLEER. CDR3 length: 13 amino acids. The V end lost 0 bases, the J end lost 5 bases, and 7 bases lay between the germline ends.

This clone is a singleton in its sample. The chain has TRBV7-8 and TRBJ2-7; D is undetermined. Germline CDR1 reads SGHVS; CDR2 reads FQNEAQ. V was clipped by 5 bases and J by 2 bases, with 13 bases between them. The CDR3 is 14 amino acids. The CDR3 DNA is TGTGCCAGCAGCCCAGAGCAGGCCACCTACGAGCAGTACTTC. This codes for CASSPEQATYEQYF.

This clone was picked up a small number of times. V usage is TRBV19 and J usage is TRBJ2-1; D possibly corresponds to TRBD1 (6 bases). CDR3 size: 14 residues. Per the germline V gene, CDR1 is LNHDA and CDR2 is SQIVND (reference sequence). Trimming stripped 8 bases from V and 0 bases from J, with 11 bases between. Here the CDR3 reads CASRTGSSYNEQFF. The CDR3 DNA reads TGTGCCAGTCGAACAGGGAGCTCCTACAATGAGCAGTTCTTC.

The chain uses TRBV5-4 and TRBJ2-7; no reliable D call. This CDR3 comprises 11 residues. The germline V gene has CDR1 SGHNT and CDR2 YYREEE (reference sequence). V was shortened by 3 bases and J by 3 bases, with 4 bases between the two germline ends. CDR3 coding DNA: TGTGCCAGCAGCTCCTTCTACGAGCAGTACTTC. Its translation is CASSSFYEQYF.

V gene TRBV5-6 combines with J gene TRBJ1-2; 7 bases fit TRBD1. The CDR3 has 14 residues. The germline V gene has CDR1 SGHDT and CDR2 YYEEEE. The V segment lost 4 bases and the J segment 3 bases; nucleotides outside the gene matches: 6. CDR3 sequence reads: CASSLDRVDYGYTF. CDR3 bases: TGTGCCAGCAGCCTTGACAGGGTCGACTATGGCTACACCTTC.

V usage is TRBV10-3 and J usage is TRBJ1-2; D is perhaps TRBD1 (5 bases). Germline CDR1 and CDR2: ENHRY and SYGVKD. V gave up 4 bases and J gave up 4 bases, with 16 bases separating them. The CDR3 consists of 15 residues. CDR3: CAISVDRTNLYGYTF. Written as DNA, the CDR3 is TGTGCCATCAGTGTCGACCGGACAAACCTCTATGGCTACACCTTC.

This clone appeared a single time. The chain combines TRBV6-1 with TRBJ2-7; the D call may be TRBD1 or TRBD2 (5 bases each). Germline V gene lookup returns CDR1 MNHNS and CDR2 SASEGT. Trimming took off 5 bases at V and 9 bases at J, with 14 bases between the two ends. The CDR3 is made up of 12 amino acids. The CDR3 is CASSSTRDGQYF. The CDR3 DNA reads TGTGCCAGCAGTTCCACGAGGGACGGGCAGTACTTC.

This clone was recorded a few times. The chain carries TRBV27 and TRBJ1-1; D not certain. There are 14 residues in the CDR3. V was trimmed by 7 bases and J by 4 bases, leaving 16 bases between them. CDR1 is MNHEY, CDR2 SMNVEV, per germline (reference sequence). CDR3: CASTTYPLGTEAFF. CDR3 nucleotide sequence: TGTGCCAGCACGACATATCCATTAGGCACTGAAGCTTTCTTT.

Points on this clone: This specimen includes other DNA sequences encoding the same CDR3. This chain uses TRBV5-4 with TRBJ1-1, with D uncertain. Trimming took off 0 bases at V and 2 bases at J, with 8 bases between the two ends. This CDR3 contains 14 residues. The V gene's germline CDR1 is SGHNT and CDR2 YYREEE (reference sequence). CDR3 coding DNA: TGTGCCAGCAGCTTGGAATGGGGTAACACTGAAGCTTTCTTT. This codes for CASSLEWGNTEAFF.

The chain links TRBV27 to TRBJ2-7; a possible D gene is TRBD1 (6 bases). V lost 0 bases to trimming and J lost 3 bases, with 9 bases between them. Germline CDR1 MNHEY, CDR2 SMNVEV (reference sequence). The CDR3 has 14 residues. The CDR3 protein is CASSLSGTFYEQYF. The CDR3 DNA reads TGTGCCAGCAGTTTATCGGGGACATTCTACGAGCAGTACTTC.

The rearrangement joins TRBV7-8 to TRBJ2-5, with TRBD2 matching 7 bases. Trimming removed 1 base from V and 5 bases from J; junction bases left unmatched: 13. CDR1 SGHVS and CDR2 FQNEAQ come from the germline V gene. This CDR3 contains 17 residues. DNA for the CDR3: TGTGCCAGCAGCTTAGACAAGCGGGGAGTTGCGTTGGAGACCCAGTACTTC. This codes for CASSLDKRGVALETQYF.

The chain is built from TRBV27 and TRBJ2-2; 12 nucleotides align to TRBD2. V shed 6 bases and J 0 bases; nucleotides not matched to a gene: 5. CDR3 length: 17 amino acids. Germline CDR1 is MNHEY and CDR2 is SMNVEV (reference sequence). The CDR3 DNA reads TGTGCCAGCAGCCCGACTAGCGGGGGAACGAACACCGGGGAGCTGTTTTTT. Protein sequence: CASSPTSGGTNTGELFF.

The rearrangement links TRBV19 to TRBJ2-7; D not certain. The CDR3 spans 12 residues. The V end lost 4 bases, the J end lost 3 bases, and 7 bases lay between the germline ends. Germline values: CDR1 LNHDA, CDR2 SQIVND (reference sequence). The CDR3 is CASSTFGYEQYF. The CDR3, as DNA: TGTGCCAGTAGTACCTTTGGCTACGAGCAGTACTTC.

The genes are TRBV7-9 and TRBJ2-3; D is perhaps TRBD1 or TRBD2 (5 bases each). The CDR3 covers 12 residues. V shed 10 bases and J shed 5 bases, with 13 bases lying between them. Germline assignment: CDR1 SEHNR and CDR2 FQNEAQ (reference sequence). The CDR3 region is CATGTVGDTQYF. The CDR3, as DNA: TGTGCCACAGGGACCGTGGGAGATACGCAGTATTTT.